These 17 T cell receptor beta chains were sequenced from one sample in a study of T cell changes during pregnancy in multiple sclerosis. Only in-frame clones appear in the TCRdb table, and some are missing; sequencing was by immunoSEQ multiplex PCR. The data hold some 120,000 clones, with roughly 95% observed a single time. This specimen was peripheral blood, taken after pregnancy. These receptors originate from a female donor with multiple sclerosis, enrolled in a pregnancy study.

This chain links TRBV19 with TRBJ2-1; 11 bases fit TRBD2. Germline CDR1 reads LNHDA; CDR2 reads SQIVND (reference sequence). The V segment lost 10 bases and the J segment 8 bases; nucleotides outside the gene matches: 10. The CDR3 runs 14 residues. In DNA, the CDR3 is TGTGCCACCCTAGCGGGAGGTGTTGGCCATGAGCAGTTCTTC. Its translation: CATLAGGVGHEQFF.

The chain joins TRBV29-1 to TRBJ2-7, with 9 bases aligning to TRBD1. The junction had 5 bases not matched to a gene; V was cut back by 1 base and J by 4 bases. Germline V gene lookup returns CDR1 SQVTM and CDR2 ANQGSEA. The length of the CDR3 is 14 residues. The CDR3 is CSVEGRGQGYEQYF. CDR3 coding DNA: TGCAGCGTTGAAGGGAGGGGACAGGGATACGAGCAGTACTTC.

J is TRBJ2-1 and V is TRBV28; 9 bases are a match to TRBD2. The ends lost 5 bases at V and 10 bases at J; junction bases unmatched: 12. Germline V lookup: CDR1 MDHEN, CDR2 SYDVKM. The CDR3 is made up of 15 amino acids. CDR3 sequence: CASSLKGLANREQFF. The DNA of the CDR3 is TGTGCCAGCAGTCTAAAGGGACTAGCCAACAGAGAGCAGTTCTTC.

The rearrangement joins TRBV6-5 to TRBJ2-1; 11 bases line up with TRBD2. CDR1 and CDR2 from the germline V gene are MNHEY and SVGAGI. The CDR3 loop spans 16 amino acids. V was pared by 0 bases and J by 8 bases, with 6 bases of the junction left unmatched. DNA of the CDR3: TGTGCCAGCAGTTACTCCGGGACTAGCGGCTTGCATGAGCAGTTCTTC. It translates to CASSYSGTSGLHEQFF.

The V call is TRBV9, the J call TRBJ2-1; 12 bases agree with TRBD2. The length of the CDR3 is 17 residues. V trimming: 0 bases; J trimming: 2 bases; junction bases outside the gene matches: 3. The germline CDR1 and CDR2 sequences are SGDLS and YYNGEE. The CDR3 bases are TGTGCCAGCAGCGTAGGGGGACTAGCGGGTACCTACAATGAGCAGTTCTTC. Protein: CASSVGGLAGTYNEQFF.

The chain combines TRBV7-9 with TRBJ2-1; 9 nucleotides align to TRBD2. Germline V gives CDR1 SEHNR, CDR2 FQNEAQ (reference sequence). J was trimmed by 4 bases and V by 5 bases; bases with no gene match: 9. The CDR3 has 16 amino acids. The CDR3 loop reads CASSLISGSGYNEQFF. CDR3 in DNA: TGTGCCAGCAGCCTCATTAGCGGGAGTGGGTACAATGAGCAGTTCTTC.

This clone was seen a single time. The genes are TRBV6-1 and TRBJ1-4, with D tentatively TRBD1 (5 bases). Trimming pared 1 base from V and 8 bases from J, leaving 11 bases between. The CDR3 contains 14 residues. Germline loops: CDR1 MNHNS, CDR2 SASEGT. CDR3 amino acids: CASSEGQGREKLFF. CDR3 bases: TGTGCCAGCAGTGAAGGGCAGGGAAGAGAAAAACTGTTTTTT.

The rearrangement joins TRBV5-6 to TRBJ2-6; 7 positions agree with TRBD2. The CDR3 loop spans 17 amino acids. The V gene's germline CDR1 is SGHDT and CDR2 YYEEEE. The J segment lost 2 bases and the V segment lost 0 bases, leaving 5 bases of the junction unmatched. The CDR3 nucleotides are TGTGCCAGCAGCTTGGCGGGAGGCCCCCCTGGGGCCAACGTCCTGACTTTC. It codes for CASSLAGGPPGANVLTF. Using reference TRBV5-6 and TRBJ2-6 for the parts outside the CDR3, the full variable domain is DAGVTQSPTHLIKTRGQQVTLRCSPKSGHDTVSWYQQALGQGPQFIFQYYEEEERQRGNFPDRFSGHQFPNYSSELNVNALLLGDSALYLCASSLAGGPPGANVLTFGAGSRLTVL.

The chain couples TRBV6-6 to TRBJ2-7, with TRBD1 matching 9 bases. Germline V gene lookup returns CDR1 MNHNY and CDR2 SVGAGI (reference sequence). The junction had 10 bases not matched to a gene; V was cut back by 6 bases and J by 1 base. The CDR3 is 16 amino acids. The CDR3 DNA follows: TGTGCCAGCAGCCCGCGGGACAGGGCAAGGTCCTACGAGCAGTACTTC. The encoded protein is CASSPRDRARSYEQYF.

The genes are TRBV28 and TRBJ2-1; 8 bases align to TRBD2. CDR1 MDHEN and CDR2 SYDVKM come from the germline V gene. The ends lost 5 bases at V and 10 bases at J; junction bases unmatched: 7. This CDR3 is built from 13 residues. CDR3 DNA: TGTGCCAGCAGTCTCCTCGGGGGGGGCGAGCAGTTCTTC. Translation gives CASSLLGGGEQFF.

The J gene is TRBJ1-4, the V gene TRBV12-2; the table's TRBD1 call for D was not verified on the DNA. TRBV12-2 is deemed a pseudogene. The CDR3 runs to 19 residues. CDR3: CASRLAARGQGGSLEKLFF. The DNA for the CDR3 is TGTGCAAGTCGCTTAGCGGCTAGGGGACAGGGGGGGTCGCTCGAAAAACTGTTTTTT.

The chain recombines TRBV11-1 with TRBJ2-7; TRBD2 is a possible D gene (5 bases). V lost 5 bases and J 3 bases, leaving 11 bases between the germline ends. Germline CDR1 and CDR2: SGHAT and FQDESV (reference sequence). CDR3 length equals 13 residues. CDR3 bases: TGTGCCAGCAGCCCCGGACTTCTCTACGAGCAGTACTTC. Protein: CASSPGLLYEQYF.

This clone was seen once. The V call is TRBV4-3, the J call TRBJ2-6, with 8 bases matching TRBD1. The ends lost 1 base at V and 4 bases at J; junction bases unmatched: 3. The CDR3 covers 16 residues. The germline gives CDR1 LGHNA, CDR2 YSLEER. CDR3 DNA: TGCGCCAGCAGCCAAGGGACAGGGACAGGGGCCAACGTCCTGACTTTC. This gives the protein CASSQGTGTGANVLTF.

This chain uses TRBV20-1 with TRBJ1-2; D unresolved. V lost 7 bases, J lost 7 bases, and 4 bases lay in between. In germline, CDR1 is DFQATT, CDR2 SNEGSKA (reference sequence). CDR3 size: 8 residues. CDR3 sequence: CSGRGYTF. For the CDR3, the DNA is TGCAGTGGTCGTGGCTACACCTTC.

V usage is TRBV9 and J usage is TRBJ2-5; TRBD1 matches 8 bases. This CDR3 spans 15 amino acids. With V trimmed by 4 bases and J by 4 bases, 9 bases remained unmatched. Germline V gene data show CDR1 as SGDLS and CDR2 as YYNGEE. The CDR3 here is CASSSQTGAGETQYF. The CDR3 nucleotides read TGTGCCAGCAGCTCCCAGACAGGGGCGGGAGAGACCCAGTACTTC.

The chain recombines TRBV27 with TRBJ1-4; the D is unclear. Germline CDR1 MNHEY, CDR2 SMNVEV (reference sequence). V was clipped by 5 bases and J by 6 bases, with 13 bases between them. This CDR3 is built from 14 residues. CDR3 residues: CASSAGLLDEKLFF. CDR3 DNA: TGTGCCAGCAGTGCGGGGTTATTAGATGAAAAACTGTTTTTT.

The chain is built from TRBV5-4 and TRBJ2-5, with 7 bases aligning to TRBD2. After removal of 5 bases from V and 2 bases from J, the junction contained 6 bases not matched to a gene. Germline CDR1 is SGHNT and CDR2 is YYREEE (reference sequence). This CDR3 has 14 amino acids. CDR3 protein: CASSPGLGQETQYF. CDR3 sequence (DNA): TGTGCCAGCAGTCCTGGACTAGGTCAAGAGACCCAGTACTTC.